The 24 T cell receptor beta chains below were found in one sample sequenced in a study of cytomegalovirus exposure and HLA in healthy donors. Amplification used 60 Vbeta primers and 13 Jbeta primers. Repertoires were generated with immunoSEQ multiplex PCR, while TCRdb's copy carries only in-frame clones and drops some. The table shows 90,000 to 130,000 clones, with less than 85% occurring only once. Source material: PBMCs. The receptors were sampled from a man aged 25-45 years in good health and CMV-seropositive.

CDR3 region: CASTVWGRGSSYEQYF. The DNA of the CDR3 is TGTGCCAGCACCGTATGGGGGAGGGGAAGTTCCTACGAGCAGTACTTC. The chain couples TRBV28 to TRBJ2-7; TRBD2 agrees at 7 bases. The junction had 13 bases not matched to a gene; V was cut back by 7 bases and J by 1 base. Germline CDR1 is MDHEN and CDR2 is SYDVKM. CDR3 length: 16 amino acids.

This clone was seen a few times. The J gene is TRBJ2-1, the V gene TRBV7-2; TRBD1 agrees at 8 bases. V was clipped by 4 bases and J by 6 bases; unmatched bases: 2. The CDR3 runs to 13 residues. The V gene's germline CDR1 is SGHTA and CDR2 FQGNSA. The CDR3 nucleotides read TGTGCCAGCAGCTCCGGACAGGGCAATGAGCAGTTCTTC. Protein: CASSSGQGNEQFF.

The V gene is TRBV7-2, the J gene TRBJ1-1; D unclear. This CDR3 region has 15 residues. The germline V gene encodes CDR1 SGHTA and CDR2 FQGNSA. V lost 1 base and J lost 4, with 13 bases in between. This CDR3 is CASSLVGSRGTEAFF. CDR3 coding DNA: TGTGCCAGCAGCTTAGTTGGTTCACGGGGCACTGAAGCTTTCTTT.

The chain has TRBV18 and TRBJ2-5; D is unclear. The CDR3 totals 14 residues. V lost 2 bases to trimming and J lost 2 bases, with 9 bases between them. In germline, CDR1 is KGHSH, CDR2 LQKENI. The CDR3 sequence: CASSPALRQETQYF. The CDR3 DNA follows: TGTGCCAGCTCACCAGCCCTAAGACAAGAGACCCAGTACTTC.

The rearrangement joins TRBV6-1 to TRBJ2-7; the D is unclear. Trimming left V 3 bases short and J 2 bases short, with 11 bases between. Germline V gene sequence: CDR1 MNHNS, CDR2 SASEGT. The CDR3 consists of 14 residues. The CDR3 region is CASSDISVTYEQYF. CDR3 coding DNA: TGTGCCAGCAGTGATATTTCTGTTACCTACGAGCAGTACTTC.

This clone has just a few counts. CDR3 sequence reads: CASEDSWGDTQYF. CDR3 bases: TGTGCCAGTGAAGATAGCTGGGGCGATACGCAGTATTTT. The chain employs TRBV19 and TRBJ2-3, with a tentative D call TRBD1 (5 bases). Trimming cost V 8 bases and J 6 bases, with 15 bases left between them. The CDR3 is 13 amino acids. CDR1 and CDR2 from the germline V gene are LNHDA and SQIVND (reference sequence).

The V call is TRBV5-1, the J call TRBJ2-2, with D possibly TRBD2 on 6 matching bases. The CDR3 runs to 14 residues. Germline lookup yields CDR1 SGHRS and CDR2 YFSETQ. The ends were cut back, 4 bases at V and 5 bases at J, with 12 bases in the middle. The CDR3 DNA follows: TGCGCCAGCAGCAGCCGCGGGACTACCGGGGAGCTGTTTTTT. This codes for CASSSRGTTGELFF.

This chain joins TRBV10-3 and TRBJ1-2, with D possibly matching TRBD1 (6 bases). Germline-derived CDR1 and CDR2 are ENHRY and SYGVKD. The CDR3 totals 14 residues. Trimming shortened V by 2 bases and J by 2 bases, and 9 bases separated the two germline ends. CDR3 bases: TGTGCCATCAGTGAGGGAGACAGGAACTATGGCTACACCTTC. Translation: CAISEGDRNYGYTF.

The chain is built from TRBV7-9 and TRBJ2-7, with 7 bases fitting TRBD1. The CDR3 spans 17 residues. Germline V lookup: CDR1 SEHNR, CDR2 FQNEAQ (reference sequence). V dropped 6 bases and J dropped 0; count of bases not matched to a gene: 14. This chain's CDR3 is CASSDLSGQVSSYEQYF. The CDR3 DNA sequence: TGTGCCAGCAGTGATCTATCAGGACAGGTGAGCTCCTACGAGCAGTACTTC.

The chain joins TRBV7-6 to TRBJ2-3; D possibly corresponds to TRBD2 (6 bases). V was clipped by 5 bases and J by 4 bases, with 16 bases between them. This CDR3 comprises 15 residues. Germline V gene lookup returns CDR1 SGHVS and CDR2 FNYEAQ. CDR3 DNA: TGTGCCAGCAGCCTCGGGCGGGGCGGCTCAGATACGCAGTATTTT. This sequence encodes CASSLGRGGSDTQYF.

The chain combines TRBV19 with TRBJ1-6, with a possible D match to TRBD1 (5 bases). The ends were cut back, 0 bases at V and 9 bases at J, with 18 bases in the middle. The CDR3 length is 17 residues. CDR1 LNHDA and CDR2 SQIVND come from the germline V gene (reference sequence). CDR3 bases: TGTGCCAGTAGTATAGATCCAGGAGGGACCCTCGGTTCACCCCTCCACTTT. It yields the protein CASSIDPGGTLGSPLHF.

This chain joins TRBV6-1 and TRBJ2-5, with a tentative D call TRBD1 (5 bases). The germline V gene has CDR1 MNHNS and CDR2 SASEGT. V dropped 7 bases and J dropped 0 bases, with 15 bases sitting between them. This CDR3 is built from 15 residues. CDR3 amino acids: CASKRQGRYQETQYF. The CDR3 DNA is TGTGCCAGCAAGAGGCAGGGAAGGTACCAAGAGACCCAGTACTTC.

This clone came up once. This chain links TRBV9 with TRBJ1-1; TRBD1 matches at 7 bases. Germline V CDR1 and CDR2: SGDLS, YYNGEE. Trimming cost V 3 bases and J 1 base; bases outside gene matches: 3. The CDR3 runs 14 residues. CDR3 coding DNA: TGTGCCAGCAGCGGACAGGGAAGGAACACTGAAGCTTTCTTT. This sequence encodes CASSGQGRNTEAFF.

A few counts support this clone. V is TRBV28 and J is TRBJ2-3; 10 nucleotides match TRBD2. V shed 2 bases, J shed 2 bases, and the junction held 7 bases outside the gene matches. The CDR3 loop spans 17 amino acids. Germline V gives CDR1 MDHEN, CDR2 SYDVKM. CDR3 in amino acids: CASSLPTTSGYTDTQYF. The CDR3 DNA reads TGTGCCAGCAGTTTACCTACGACTAGCGGGTACACAGATACGCAGTATTTT.

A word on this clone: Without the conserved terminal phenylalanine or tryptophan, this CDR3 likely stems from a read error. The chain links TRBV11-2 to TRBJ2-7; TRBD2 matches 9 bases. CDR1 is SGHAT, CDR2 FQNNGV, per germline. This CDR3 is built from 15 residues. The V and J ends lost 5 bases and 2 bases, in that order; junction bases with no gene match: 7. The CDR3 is CASSPRAGGTYEQYS. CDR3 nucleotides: TGTGCCAGCAGCCCAAGAGCGGGGGGCACCTACGAGCAGTACTCC.

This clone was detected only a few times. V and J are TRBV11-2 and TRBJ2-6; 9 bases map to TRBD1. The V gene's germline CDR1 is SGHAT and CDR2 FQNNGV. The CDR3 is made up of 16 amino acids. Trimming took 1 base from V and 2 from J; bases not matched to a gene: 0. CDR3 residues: CASSLGTGAGANVLTF. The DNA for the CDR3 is TGTGCCAGCAGCTTAGGGACAGGGGCTGGGGCCAACGTCCTGACTTTC.

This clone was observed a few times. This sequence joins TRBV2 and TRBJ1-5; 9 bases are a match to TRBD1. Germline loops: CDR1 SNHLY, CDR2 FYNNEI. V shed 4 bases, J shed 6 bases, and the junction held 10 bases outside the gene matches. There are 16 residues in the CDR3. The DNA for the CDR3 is TGTGCCAGCAGTGGCACGACAGGGGGTTATAGTCAGCCCCAGCATTTT. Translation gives CASSGTTGGYSQPQHF.

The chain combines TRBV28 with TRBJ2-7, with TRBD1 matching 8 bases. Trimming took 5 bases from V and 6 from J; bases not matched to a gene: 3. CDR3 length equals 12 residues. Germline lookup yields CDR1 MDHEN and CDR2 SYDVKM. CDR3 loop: CASSTTGGEQYF. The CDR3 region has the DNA TGTGCCAGCAGTACAACAGGGGGCGAGCAGTACTTC.

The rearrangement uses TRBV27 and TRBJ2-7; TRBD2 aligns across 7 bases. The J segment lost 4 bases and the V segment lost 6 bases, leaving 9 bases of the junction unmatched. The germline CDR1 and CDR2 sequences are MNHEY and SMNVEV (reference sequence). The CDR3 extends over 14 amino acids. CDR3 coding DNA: TGTGCCAGCAGAAGGGAGGGGTCGGGGTACGAGCAGTACTTC. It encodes CASRREGSGYEQYF.

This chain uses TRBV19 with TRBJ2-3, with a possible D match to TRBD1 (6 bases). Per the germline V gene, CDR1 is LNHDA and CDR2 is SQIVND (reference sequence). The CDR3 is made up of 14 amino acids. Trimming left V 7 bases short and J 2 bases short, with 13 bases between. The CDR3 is CASTQDRSTDTQYF. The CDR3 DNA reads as TGTGCCAGTACCCAGGACAGATCCACAGATACGCAGTATTTT.

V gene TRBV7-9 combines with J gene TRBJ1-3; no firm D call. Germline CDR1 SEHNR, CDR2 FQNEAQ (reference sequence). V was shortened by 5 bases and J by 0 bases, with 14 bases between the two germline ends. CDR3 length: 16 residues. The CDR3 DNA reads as TGTGCCAGCAGCCCCCGGGATTCCAGCTCTGGAAACACCATATATTTT. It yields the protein CASSPRDSSSGNTIYF.

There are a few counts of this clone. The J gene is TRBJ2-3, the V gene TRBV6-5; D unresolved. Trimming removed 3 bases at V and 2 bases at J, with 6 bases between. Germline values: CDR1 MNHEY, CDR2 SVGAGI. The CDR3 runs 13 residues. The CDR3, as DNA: TGTGCCAGCAGTTATGTGGCCACAGATACGCAGTATTTT. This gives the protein CASSYVATDTQYF.

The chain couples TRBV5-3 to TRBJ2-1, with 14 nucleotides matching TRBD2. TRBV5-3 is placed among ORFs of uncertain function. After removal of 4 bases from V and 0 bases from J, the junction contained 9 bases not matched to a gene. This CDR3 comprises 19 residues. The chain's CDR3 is CARSPKGTSGGNSYNEQFF. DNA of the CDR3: TGTGCCAGAAGCCCGAAAGGGACTAGCGGGGGCAACTCCTACAATGAGCAGTTCTTC.

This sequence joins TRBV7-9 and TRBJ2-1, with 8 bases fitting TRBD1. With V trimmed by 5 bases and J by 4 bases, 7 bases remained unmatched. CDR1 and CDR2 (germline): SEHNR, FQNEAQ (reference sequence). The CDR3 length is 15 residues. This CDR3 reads CASSAQGASYNEQFF. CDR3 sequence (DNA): TGTGCCAGCAGCGCCCAGGGGGCGAGTTACAATGAGCAGTTCTTC.